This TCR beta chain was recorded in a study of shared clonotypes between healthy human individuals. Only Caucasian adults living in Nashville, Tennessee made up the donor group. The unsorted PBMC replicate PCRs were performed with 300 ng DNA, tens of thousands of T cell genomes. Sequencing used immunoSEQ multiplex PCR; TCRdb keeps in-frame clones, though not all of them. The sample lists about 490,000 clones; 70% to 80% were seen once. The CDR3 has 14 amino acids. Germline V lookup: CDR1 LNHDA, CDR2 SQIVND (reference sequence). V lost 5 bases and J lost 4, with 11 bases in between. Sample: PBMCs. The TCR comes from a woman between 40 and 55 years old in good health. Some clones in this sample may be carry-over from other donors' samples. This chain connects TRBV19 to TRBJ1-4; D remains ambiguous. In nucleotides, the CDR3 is TGTGCCAGTAGTCCCTCGATTAGTAATGAAAAACTGTTTTTT. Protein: CASSPSISNEKLFF.